This TCR beta chain was sequenced in a study of regulatory T cells in long-lasting Graves disease. In building TCR beta libraries, iRepertoire HTBI primers were used together with Arm-PCR of CDR3 regions. One entry per CDR3 protein, called by TCRdb with MiXCR from the multiplex PCR reads. The top ten hold around 20% of the sample, which has 200,000 to 250,000 distinct CDR3 sequences, around 16% seen once. The sample's time point: newly diagnosed GD, antithyroid drugs for less than 3 months. TCR sequences were obtained from RNA taken from PBMCs. This sequence was found in a female donor with Graves disease. The specimen was peripheral blood mononuclear cells (PBMCs), collected at new diagnosis, from a patient treated with antithyroid drugs.

The CDR3 DNA is TGTGCCAGCAGTTTAACCGCGGGAGGCGGGTCCCAGTATTTT. Encoded protein: CASSLTAGGGSQYF. J is TRBJ2-3 and V is TRBV28, with 8 bases identical to TRBD2. The trim removed 2 bases at V and 12 bases at J, leaving 10 bases unmatched. Germline lookup yields CDR1 MDHEN and CDR2 SYDVKM. The CDR3 totals 14 residues. The full variable domain, with the rest looked up from reference TRBV28 and TRBJ2-3, is DVKVTQSSRYLVKRTGEKVFLECVQDMDHENMFWYRQDPGLGLRLIYFSYDVKMKEKGDIPEGYSVSREKKERFSLILESASTNQTSMYLCASSLTAGGGSQYFGPGTRLTVL.